This TCR beta chain was identified during a study of identical twins. The authors used template switching to add a universal primer site and gave cDNA unique molecular identifiers. TCRdb fed the 5' RACE reads into MiXCR, producing one record per CDR3 protein. The profile shows 500,000 to 550,000 distinct CDR3 sequences, 22% of them singletons. The data also belong to a second study, concerning T cells expressing NK-cell markers. That report adds: Eight donors were sequenced, seven testing HCMV-seropositive and one testing seronegative. Several experiments confined sorting to alpha-beta TCR T cells with an anti-gamma-delta TCR antibody. Expanded clones of NKG2C+ T cells had an unclear HCMV specificity.

The origin of this receptor is a young woman in good health. Specimen: CD4+ T cells sorted from blood.

The CDR3 loop is CSATQRGDRVGTQYF. The CDR3 region has the DNA TGCAGTGCTACACAGCGGGGGGACCGAGTGGGGACCCAGTACTTC. The chain is built from TRBV20-1 and TRBJ2-5, with 9 bases aligning to TRBD2. V trimming: 4 bases; J trimming: 7 bases; junction bases outside the gene matches: 13. Germline assignment: CDR1 DFQATT and CDR2 SNEGSKA (reference sequence). The CDR3 runs 15 residues.